This TCR beta chain emerged from a study of T cell repertoires in cytomegalovirus infection. Whole-study context: HLA-B-restricted CMV epitopes that are well studied were used alongside recently identified HLA-C-restricted ones. Signatures in public TCR beta sequences pointed to both CMV infection and matching HLA type.

The CDR3 contains 16 residues. Trimming removed 6 bases at V and 0 bases at J, with 15 bases between. As to this clonotype: Antigen specificity is unknown.

TCRdb reanalysed the reads using MiXCR and keeps one entry per CDR3 protein. The data contain 700,000 to 850,000 distinct CDR3 sequences, around a third of them singletons. Sequencing was performed on cultured CD8+ T cells from PBMCs, taken from culture after CMV antigen stimulation. This receptor was identified in a human donor in good health (CMV status not recorded). Some clones in this sample may be carry-over from other donors' samples. V is TRBV12-3 or TRBV12-4 and J is TRBJ1-3, with D hard to call. The CDR3 loop reads CASRRQVDLSGNTIYF. CDR3 sequence (DNA): TGTGCCAGCAGGCGGCAGGTGGATCTCTCTGGAAACACCATATATTTT.